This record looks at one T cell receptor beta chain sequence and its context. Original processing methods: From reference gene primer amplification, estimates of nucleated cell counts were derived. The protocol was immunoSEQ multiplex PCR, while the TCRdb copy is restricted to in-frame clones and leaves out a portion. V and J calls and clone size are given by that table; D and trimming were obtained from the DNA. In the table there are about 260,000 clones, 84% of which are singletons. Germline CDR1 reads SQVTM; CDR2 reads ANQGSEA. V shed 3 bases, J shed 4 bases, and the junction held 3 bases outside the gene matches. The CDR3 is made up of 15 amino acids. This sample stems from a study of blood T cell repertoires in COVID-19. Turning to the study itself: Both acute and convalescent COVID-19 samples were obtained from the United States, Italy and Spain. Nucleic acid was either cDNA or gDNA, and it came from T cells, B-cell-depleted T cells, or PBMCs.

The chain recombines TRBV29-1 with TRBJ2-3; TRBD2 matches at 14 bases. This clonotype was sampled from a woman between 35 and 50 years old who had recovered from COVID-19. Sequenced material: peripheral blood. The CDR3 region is CSVDKTSGGADTQYF. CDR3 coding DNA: TGCAGCGTTGATAAGACTAGCGGGGGGGCAGATACGCAGTATTTT.